This TCR beta chain came from a study of T cells after posttransplantation cyclophosphamide. Study-wide results and limits: Recipient CMV seropositivity and CMV reactivation strongly tracked TRB clonality. Later blood repertoires were often dominated by clones from the donor CD8+ memory compartment.

The data were produced by immunoSEQ multiplex PCR, yet TCRdb's version contains in-frame clones alone and is incomplete. Of about 50,000 clones in the sample, roughly 94% are singletons; the top ten hold about 3%. Germline-derived CDR1 and CDR2 are SNHLY and FYNNEI. This CDR3 is 17 amino acids long. With V trimmed by 7 bases and J by 4 bases, 9 bases remained unmatched. As regards this clone: Antigen: not known.

The chain carries TRBV2 and TRBJ2-2; 13 bases align to TRBD2. The sample comprised PBMCs. This receptor was identified in a woman in her twenties or thirties in good health and a related stem cell transplant donor. CDR3 coding DNA: TGTGCCAGCACACAACTAGCGGGGGGGTTGACCACCGGGGAGCTGTTTTTT. Translating gives CASTQLAGGLTTGELFF. The full variable domain, completed using reference TRBV2 and TRBJ2-2, is EPEVTQTPSHQVTQMGQEVILRCVPISNHLYFYWYRQILGQKVEFLVSFYNNEISEKSEIFDDQFSVERPDGSNFTLKIRSTKLEDSAMYFCASTQLAGGLTTGELFFGEGSRLTVL.